The sample holds a few counts of the clone carrying this TCR beta chain. What it binds is unknown. 60 Vbeta and 13 Jbeta primers were used in PCR. Sequenced by immunoSEQ multiplex PCR; TCRdb stores in-frame clones only, minus some. The table includes roughly 120,000 clones, over 60% detected once. These data come from a study of cytomegalovirus exposure and HLA in healthy donors. Trimming stripped 6 bases from V and 2 bases from J, with 17 bases between. Germline V gives CDR1 MNHEY, CDR2 SVGAGI. There are 15 residues in the CDR3. Study results and caveats: What was likely a sequencing artifact was a cluster of highly shared sequence variants. Some V segments could not be told apart, so they were left out, TRBV6-2 and TRBV6-3 among them. A missense DCLRE1C variant was associated with V- and J-gene trimming of TCR beta chains in a later analysis, and an independent cohort replicated the association.

Input material: PBMCs. The V gene is TRBV6-5, the J gene TRBJ2-7; TRBD2 is a possible D gene (6 bases). This receptor was obtained from a man between 60 and 75 years old in good health and CMV-seropositive. As DNA, the CDR3 is TGTGCCAGCAGACCTCCAGGACGGACTACCTACGAGCAGTACTTC. Residues: CASRPPGRTTYEQYF.